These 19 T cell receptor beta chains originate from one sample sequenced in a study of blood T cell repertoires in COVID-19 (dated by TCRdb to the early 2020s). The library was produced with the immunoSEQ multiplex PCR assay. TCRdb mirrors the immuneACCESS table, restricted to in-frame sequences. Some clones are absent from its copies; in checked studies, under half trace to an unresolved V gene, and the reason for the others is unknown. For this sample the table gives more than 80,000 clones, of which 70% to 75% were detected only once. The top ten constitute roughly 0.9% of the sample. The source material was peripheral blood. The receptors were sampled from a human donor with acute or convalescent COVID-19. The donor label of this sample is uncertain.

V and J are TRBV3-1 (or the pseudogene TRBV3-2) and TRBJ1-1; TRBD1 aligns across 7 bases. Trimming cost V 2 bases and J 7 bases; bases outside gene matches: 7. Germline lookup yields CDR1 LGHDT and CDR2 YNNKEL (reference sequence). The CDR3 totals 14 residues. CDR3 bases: TGTGCCAGCAGCCAACGACAGGGATTGGGTGAAGCTTTCTTT. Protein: CASSQRQGLGEAFF.

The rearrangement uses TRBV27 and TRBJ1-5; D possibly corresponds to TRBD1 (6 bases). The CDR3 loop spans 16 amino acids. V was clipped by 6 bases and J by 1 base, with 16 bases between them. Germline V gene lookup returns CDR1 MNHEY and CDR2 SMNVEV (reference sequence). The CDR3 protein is CASSRGGPRSNQPQHF. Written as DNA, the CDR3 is TGTGCCAGCAGCCGGGGGGGGCCGAGGAGCAATCAGCCCCAGCATTTT.

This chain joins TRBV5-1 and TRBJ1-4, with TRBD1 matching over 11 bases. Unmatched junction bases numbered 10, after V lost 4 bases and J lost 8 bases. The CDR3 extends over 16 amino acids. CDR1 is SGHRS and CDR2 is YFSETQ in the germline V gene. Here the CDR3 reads CASSHGGQGAGEKLFF. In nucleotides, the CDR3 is TGCGCCAGCAGCCACGGCGGACAGGGGGCTGGGGAAAAACTGTTTTTT. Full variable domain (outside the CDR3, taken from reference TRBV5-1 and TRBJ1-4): KAGVTQTPRYLIKTRGQQVTLSCSPISGHRSVSWYQQTPGQGLQFLFEYFSETQRNKGNFPGRFSGRQFSNSRSEMNVSTLELGDSALYLCASSHGGQGAGEKLFFGSGTQLSVL.

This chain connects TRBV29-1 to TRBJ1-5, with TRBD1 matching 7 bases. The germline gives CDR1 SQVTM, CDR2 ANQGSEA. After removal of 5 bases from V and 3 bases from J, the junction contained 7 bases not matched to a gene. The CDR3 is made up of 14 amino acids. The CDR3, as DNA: TGCAGCGTTCTCACAGGGGTGTCCAATCAGCCCCAGCATTTT. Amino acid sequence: CSVLTGVSNQPQHF.

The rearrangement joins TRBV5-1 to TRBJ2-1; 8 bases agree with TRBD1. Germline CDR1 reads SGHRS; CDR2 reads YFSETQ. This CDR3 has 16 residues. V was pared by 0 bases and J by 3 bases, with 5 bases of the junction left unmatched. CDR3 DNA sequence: TGCGCCAGCAGCTTGGGGCAGGGGGCCTTCTACAATGAGCAGTTCTTC. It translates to CASSLGQGAFYNEQFF.

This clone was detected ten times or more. The CDR3 here is CASRNPLGGEYGYTF. CDR3 nucleotide sequence: TGTGCCAGCAGAAACCCGCTGGGAGGGGAGTATGGCTACACCTTC. V is TRBV28 and J is TRBJ1-2; TRBD1 is a possible D gene (5 bases). This CDR3 is 15 amino acids long. The germline CDR1 and CDR2 sequences are MDHEN and SYDVKM. V lost 6 bases and J lost 5, with 19 bases in between.

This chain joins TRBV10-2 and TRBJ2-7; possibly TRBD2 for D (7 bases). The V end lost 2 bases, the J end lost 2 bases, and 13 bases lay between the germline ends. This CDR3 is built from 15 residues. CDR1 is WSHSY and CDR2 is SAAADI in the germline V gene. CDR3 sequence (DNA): TGCGCCAGCAGTGAGGCTGCGGGGGCCCCCTACGAGCAGTACTTC. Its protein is CASSEAAGAPYEQYF.

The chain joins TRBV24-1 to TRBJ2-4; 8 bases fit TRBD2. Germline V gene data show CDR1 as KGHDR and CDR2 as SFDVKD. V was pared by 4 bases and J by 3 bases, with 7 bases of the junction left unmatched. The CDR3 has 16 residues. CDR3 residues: CATSELTSDGKNIQYF. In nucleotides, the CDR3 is TGTGCCACCAGTGAGTTGACTAGCGATGGCAAAAACATTCAGTACTTC.

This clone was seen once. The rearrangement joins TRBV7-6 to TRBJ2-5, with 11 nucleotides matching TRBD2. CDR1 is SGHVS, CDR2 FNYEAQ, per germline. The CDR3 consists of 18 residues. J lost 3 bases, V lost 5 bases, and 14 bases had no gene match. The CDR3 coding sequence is TGTGCCAGCAGCCCAAGGGGGCTAGCGGGGGGCCCGGAAGAGACCCAGTACTTC. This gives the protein CASSPRGLAGGPEETQYF.

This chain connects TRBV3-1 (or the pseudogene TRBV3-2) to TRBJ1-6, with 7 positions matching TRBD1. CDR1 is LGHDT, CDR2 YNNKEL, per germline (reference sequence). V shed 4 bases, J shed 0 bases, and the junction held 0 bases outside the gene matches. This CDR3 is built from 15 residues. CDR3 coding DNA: TGTGCCAGCAGCCGGGACAGCTCCTATAATTCACCCCTCCACTTT. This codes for CASSRDSSYNSPLHF.

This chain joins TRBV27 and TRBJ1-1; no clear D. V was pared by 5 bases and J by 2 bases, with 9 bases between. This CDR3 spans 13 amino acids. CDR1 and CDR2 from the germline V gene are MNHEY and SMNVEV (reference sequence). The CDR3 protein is CASSPYPNTEAFF. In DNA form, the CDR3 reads TGTGCCAGCAGTCCCTATCCAAACACTGAAGCTTTCTTT.

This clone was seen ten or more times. The CDR3 is CASSPSGGISGNTIYF. CDR3 coding DNA: TGTGCCAGCAGTCCCTCTGGGGGGATCTCTGGAAACACCATATATTTT. The V call is TRBV6-6, the J call TRBJ1-3, with D maybe TRBD1 (5 bases). Germline CDR1 is MNHNY and CDR2 is SVGAGI (reference sequence). This CDR3 has 16 residues. Trimming pared 5 bases from V and 0 bases from J, leaving 14 bases between.

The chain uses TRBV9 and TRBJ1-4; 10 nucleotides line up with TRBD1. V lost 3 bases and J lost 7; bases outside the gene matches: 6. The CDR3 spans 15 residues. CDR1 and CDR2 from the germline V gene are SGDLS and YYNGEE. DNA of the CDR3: TGTGCCAGCAGCGCGGGGACAGGGGCTGGTGAAAAACTGTTTTTT. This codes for CASSAGTGAGEKLFF.

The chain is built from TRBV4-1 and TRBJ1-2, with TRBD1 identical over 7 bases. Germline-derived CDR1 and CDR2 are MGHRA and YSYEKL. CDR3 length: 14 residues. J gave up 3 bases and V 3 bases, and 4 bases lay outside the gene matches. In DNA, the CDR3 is TGCGCCAGCAGCCAGGGACAGTACGACTATGGCTACACCTTC. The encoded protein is CASSQGQYDYGYTF.

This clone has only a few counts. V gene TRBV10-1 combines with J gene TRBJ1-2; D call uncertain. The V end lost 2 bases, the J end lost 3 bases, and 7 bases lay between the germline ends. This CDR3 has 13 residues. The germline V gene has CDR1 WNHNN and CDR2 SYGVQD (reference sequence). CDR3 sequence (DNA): TGCGCCAGCAGTGAGCACGGAGACTATGGCTACACCTTC. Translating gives CASSEHGDYGYTF.

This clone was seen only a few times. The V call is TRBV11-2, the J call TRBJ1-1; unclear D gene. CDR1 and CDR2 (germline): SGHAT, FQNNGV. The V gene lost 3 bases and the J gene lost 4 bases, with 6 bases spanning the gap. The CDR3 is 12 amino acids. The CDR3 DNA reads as TGTGCCAGCAGCTTTAGTGGCACTGAAGCTTTCTTT. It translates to CASSFSGTEAFF.

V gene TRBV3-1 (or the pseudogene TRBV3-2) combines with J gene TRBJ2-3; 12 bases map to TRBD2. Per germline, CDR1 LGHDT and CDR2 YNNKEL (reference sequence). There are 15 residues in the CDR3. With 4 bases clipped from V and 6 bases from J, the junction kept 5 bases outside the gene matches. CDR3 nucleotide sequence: TGTGCCAGCAGCCTGACTAGCGGGGGACGCGATACGCAGTATTTT. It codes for CASSLTSGGRDTQYF.

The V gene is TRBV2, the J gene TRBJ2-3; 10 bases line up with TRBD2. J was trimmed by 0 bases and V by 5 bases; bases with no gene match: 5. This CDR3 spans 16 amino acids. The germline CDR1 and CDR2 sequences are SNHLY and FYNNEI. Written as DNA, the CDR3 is TGTGCCAGCAGTTACTCTAGCGGGGGCAGCACAGATACGCAGTATTTT. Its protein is CASSYSSGGSTDTQYF. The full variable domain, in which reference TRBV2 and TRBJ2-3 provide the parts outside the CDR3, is EPEVTQTPSHQVTQMGQEVILRCVPISNHLYFYWYRQILGQKVEFLVSFYNNEISEKSEIFDDQFSVERPDGSNFTLKIRSTKLEDSAMYFCASSYSSGGSTDTQYFGPGTRLTVL.

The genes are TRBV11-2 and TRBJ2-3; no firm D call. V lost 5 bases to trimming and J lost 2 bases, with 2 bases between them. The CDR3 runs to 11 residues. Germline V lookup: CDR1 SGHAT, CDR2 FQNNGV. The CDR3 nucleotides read TGTGCCAGCAGCCACACAGATACGCAGTATTTT. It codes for CASSHTDTQYF.